The 26 T cell receptor beta chains listed next were all sequenced from one sample in a study of CXCR4 blockade with PD-1 therapy in pancreatic cancer (dated by TCRdb to the late 2010s). Library preparation used the immunoSEQ multiplex PCR assay. Not all clones reach the TCRdb copy of this immuneACCESS table, which keeps in-frame sequences only. Checked studies attribute under half of the gap to unresolved V genes and leave the rest unexplained. This sample has about 8,000 clones in its table, and roughly three fifths of those were observed once. In total, the top ten clones hold around 7.2% of the sample. The source material was tumor tissue. Receptors were obtained from a human donor with pancreatic ductal adenocarcinoma.

This sequence joins TRBV28 and TRBJ2-7, with 9 bases lining up with TRBD1. This CDR3 contains 15 residues. The V segment lost 3 bases and the J segment 6 bases; nucleotides outside the gene matches: 9. Looked up from germline, CDR1 is MDHEN and CDR2 is SYDVKM. The CDR3 sequence: CASSFGGQGTGEQYF. The CDR3 nucleotides are TGTGCCAGCAGTTTTGGTGGACAGGGGACGGGCGAGCAGTACTTC.

This clone was detected only a few times. The chain uses TRBV27 and TRBJ1-4; D call uncertain. V was trimmed by 7 bases and J by 3 bases, leaving 6 bases between them. The CDR3 has 12 amino acids. In germline, CDR1 is MNHEY, CDR2 SMNVEV (reference sequence). The CDR3 region is CASKRANEKLFF. The CDR3 region has the DNA TGTGCCAGCAAAAGAGCTAATGAAAAACTGTTTTTT.

This clone showed up just a few times. V is TRBV30 and J is TRBJ2-7; D is ambiguous. Germline values: CDR1 GTSNPN, CDR2 SVGIG (reference sequence). V was clipped by 0 bases and J by 4 bases, with 13 bases between them. This CDR3 comprises 14 residues. In DNA, the CDR3 is TGTGCCTGGAGTGTAGGGCTGGTTGCTTACGAGCAGTACTTC. It is translated as CAWSVGLVAYEQYF.

About this clone itself: Relative to the germline gene, one junction end is altered; a read error may explain this. The gene calls are TRBV19 and TRBJ2-6; TRBD1 is a possible D gene (6 bases). Germline V CDR1 and CDR2: LNHDA, SQIVND (reference sequence). The CDR3 is 16 amino acids. The CDR3 nucleotides are TGTGCCAGTAAGTTACAGGGCCTCTCTGGGGCCAACGTCCTAACTTTC. Translation: CASKLQGLSGANVLTF.

V gene TRBV29-1 combines with J gene TRBJ2-1; D remains unclear. V lost 6 bases and J 1 base, leaving 16 bases between the germline ends. This CDR3 is 15 amino acids long. Germline V gives CDR1 SQVTM, CDR2 ANQGSEA. The CDR3 is CSVGLFDRSYNEQFF. The CDR3 DNA sequence: TGCAGCGTAGGATTGTTTGATAGATCCTACAATGAGCAGTTCTTC.

This clone was picked up a small number of times. The chain recombines TRBV6-8 with TRBJ1-2; no clear D gene. The CDR3 totals 13 residues. The germline V gene has CDR1 MNHGY and CDR2 SAAAGT. Trimming stripped 9 bases from V and 5 bases from J, with 16 bases between. CDR3 sequence: CASLSTNGYGYTF. CDR3 nucleotides: TGTGCCAGTCTAAGTACGAACGGGTATGGCTACACCTTC.

This clone appeared a few times. The V call is TRBV6-8, the J call TRBJ1-5; D gene ambiguous. Germline values: CDR1 MNHGY, CDR2 SAAAGT. The CDR3 consists of 13 residues. V lost 6 bases to trimming and J lost 6 bases, with 12 bases between them. The CDR3 loop is CASSAGWGQPQHF. As DNA, the CDR3 is TGTGCCAGCAGCGCCGGTTGGGGTCAGCCCCAGCATTTT.

This clone was observed a few times. V and J are TRBV6-8 and TRBJ2-5; 9 positions match TRBD2. With 6 bases clipped from V and 4 bases from J, the junction kept 3 bases outside the gene matches. The germline CDR1 and CDR2 sequences are MNHGY and SAAAGT. The CDR3 spans 13 residues. This chain's CDR3 is CASRLAGAETQYF. CDR3 DNA sequence: TGTGCCAGCAGATTAGCGGGAGCAGAGACCCAGTACTTC.

This clone has a handful of counts. The chain is built from TRBV28 and TRBJ2-4; a possible D gene is TRBD2 (7 bases). Trimming removed 5 bases from V and 4 bases from J, with 15 bases in between. The CDR3 has 15 residues. CDR1 MDHEN and CDR2 SYDVKM come from the germline V gene. For the CDR3, the DNA is TGTGCCAGCAGTCCCCCCGGGGGGCGAAAAAACATTCAGTACTTC. Translating it yields CASSPPGGRKNIQYF. The full variable domain, its missing parts supplied by reference TRBV28 and TRBJ2-4, is DVKVTQSSRYLVKRTGEKVFLECVQDMDHENMFWYRQDPGLGLRLIYFSYDVKMKEKGDIPEGYSVSREKKERFSLILESASTNQTSMYLCASSPPGGRKNIQYFGAGTRLSVL.

V is TRBV19 and J is TRBJ2-1, with D possibly being TRBD1 (6 bases). The germline V gene has CDR1 LNHDA and CDR2 SQIVND (reference sequence). The V end lost 11 bases, the J end lost 7 bases, and 21 bases lay between the germline ends. The CDR3 extends over 14 amino acids. For the CDR3, the DNA is TGTGCCTCTCGGGCAGGGGCCGGGTTTAATGAGCAGTTCTTC. It translates to CASRAGAGFNEQFF.

This chain joins TRBV19 and TRBJ2-3, with D unclear. The CDR3 spans 11 residues. CDR1 is LNHDA and CDR2 is SQIVND in the germline V gene (reference sequence). V was pared by 1 base and J by 8 bases, with 4 bases between. CDR3 residues: CASSIVGTQYF. The DNA of the CDR3 is TGTGCCAGTAGTATAGTAGGTACGCAGTATTTT.

The rearrangement links TRBV11-3 to TRBJ2-4; possible D gene TRBD2, 5 bases. CDR3 size: 15 residues. V lost 3 bases to trimming and J lost 5 bases, with 14 bases between them. Germline CDR1 is SGHNT and CDR2 is YENEEA. The CDR3 DNA follows: TGTGCCAGCAGCTTGGCAGGAGGCCGTCAAAACATTCAGTACTTC. Translation: CASSLAGGRQNIQYF.

The chain joins TRBV28 to TRBJ1-1; 7 bases match TRBD1. After removal of 5 bases from V and 0 bases from J, the junction contained 12 bases not matched to a gene. The CDR3 length is 17 residues. Germline V gene data show CDR1 as MDHEN and CDR2 as SYDVKM. The CDR3 sequence is CASSPLSDGTVNTEAFF. DNA for the CDR3: TGTGCCAGCAGTCCCCTCTCAGACGGGACAGTGAACACTGAAGCTTTCTTT. The complete variable domain, with remaining parts taken from reference TRBV28 and TRBJ1-1, reads DVKVTQSSRYLVKRTGEKVFLECVQDMDHENMFWYRQDPGLGLRLIYFSYDVKMKEKGDIPEGYSVSREKKERFSLILESASTNQTSMYLCASSPLSDGTVNTEAFFGQGTRLTVV.

The chain recombines TRBV5-1 with TRBJ1-4, with 7 bases lining up with TRBD1. The germline CDR1 and CDR2 sequences are SGHRS and YFSETQ. The CDR3 loop spans 15 amino acids. The V segment lost 0 bases and the J segment 7 bases; nucleotides outside the gene matches: 6. The CDR3 protein is CASSLEGAAFEKLFF. The CDR3 nucleotides are TGCGCCAGCAGCTTGGAGGGGGCAGCCTTTGAAAAACTGTTTTTT.

In this sample, this clone is large (0.1 to 1%). The chain employs TRBV11-3 and TRBJ1-2; D possibly corresponds to TRBD1 (5 bases). Germline-derived CDR1 and CDR2 are SGHNT and YENEEA. This CDR3 contains 15 residues. Trimming cost V 3 bases and J 6 bases, with 17 bases left between them. Here the CDR3 reads CASSFQGNRDNGYTF. CDR3 bases: TGTGCCAGCAGCTTCCAGGGTAATCGTGACAATGGCTACACCTTC.

The V call is TRBV28, the J call TRBJ1-1; no clear D. The CDR3 totals 14 residues. Trimming left V 8 bases short and J 11 bases short, with 24 bases between. Germline V gene lookup returns CDR1 MDHEN and CDR2 SYDVKM. The CDR3 loop reads CASAPPIPRWLAFF. The DNA of the CDR3 is TGTGCCAGCGCACCCCCAATACCACGGTGGTTGGCTTTCTTT.

The table lists this clone with a count of one. This chain connects TRBV18 to TRBJ1-1, with TRBD1 as a possible D gene (5 bases). This CDR3 has 16 residues. Trimming removed 2 bases from V and 4 bases from J, with 17 bases in between. Germline loops: CDR1 KGHSH, CDR2 LQKENI. This CDR3 reads CASSPGGTARPTEAFF. For the CDR3, the DNA is TGTGCCAGCTCACCAGGGGGAACAGCTAGACCCACTGAAGCTTTCTTT.

This clone was recorded only once. The chain carries TRBV19 and TRBJ1-1; D is perhaps TRBD1 (5 bases). From germline, CDR1 is LNHDA and CDR2 SQIVND (reference sequence). This CDR3 spans 12 amino acids. V dropped 4 bases and J dropped 8 bases, with 11 bases sitting between them. The DNA for the CDR3 is TGTGCCAGTAGTAGTAGGGGCGCGGAAGCTTTCTTT. Its protein product is CASSSRGAEAFF.

This clone was recorded only once. V is TRBV27 and J is TRBJ2-1, with 8 nucleotides matching TRBD1. Unmatched junction bases numbered 29, after V lost 3 bases and J lost 10 bases. Germline V gene lookup returns CDR1 MNHEY and CDR2 SMNVEV (reference sequence). This CDR3 is built from 21 residues. CDR3 residues: CASSFLRGRGIRQGFEGEQFF. In DNA form, the CDR3 reads TGTGCCAGCAGTTTCTTAAGAGGTCGCGGCATTAGACAGGGGTTCGAGGGGGAGCAGTTCTTC.

This clone has only a few counts. The chain links TRBV30 to TRBJ1-2; 8 bases are a match to TRBD1. The CDR3 has 12 amino acids. The V gene's germline CDR1 is GTSNPN and CDR2 SVGIG (reference sequence). After removal of 7 bases from V and 7 bases from J, the junction contained 8 bases not matched to a gene. In DNA, the CDR3 is TGTGCCTCCGCGGCAGGGGGCATTGGCTACACCTTC. It specifies CASAAGGIGYTF.

CDR3 amino acids: CASSLGQGAYNSPLHF. In DNA, the CDR3 is TGTGCCAGTAGTTTAGGACAGGGAGCTTATAATTCACCCCTCCACTTT. The chain has TRBV19 and TRBJ1-6; TRBD1 aligns across 8 bases. The CDR3 runs 16 residues. V gave up 5 bases and J gave up 4 bases; unmatched junction bases: 7. The germline V gene encodes CDR1 LNHDA and CDR2 SQIVND (reference sequence).

The chain couples TRBV27 to TRBJ2-7, with TRBD2 matching 13 bases. In germline, CDR1 is MNHEY, CDR2 SMNVEV (reference sequence). The CDR3 runs to 13 residues. In DNA, the CDR3 is TGTGGTACCTTGGGACTAGCGGGACACGAGCAGTACTTC. Encoded protein: CGTLGLAGHEQYF.

The V gene is TRBV19, the J gene TRBJ2-3; 7 nucleotides match TRBD2. Per germline, CDR1 LNHDA and CDR2 SQIVND (reference sequence). The CDR3 is 12 residues long. Trimming at V came to 10 bases and at J to 5 bases, leaving 6 bases not matched to a gene. The CDR3 is CATRLAGDTQYF. The CDR3 DNA reads as TGTGCCACCCGACTAGCCGGAGATACGCAGTATTTT. Together with reference TRBV19 and TRBJ2-3, the CDR3 gives the full variable domain: DGGITQSPKYLFRKEGQNVTLSCEQNLNHDAMYWYRQDPGQGLRLIYYSQIVNDFQKGDIAEGYSVSREKKESFPLTVTSAQKNPTAFYLCATRLAGDTQYFGPGTRLTVL.

This clone was detected only a few times. The chain employs TRBV7-2 and TRBJ2-5; D may be TRBD1 (7 bases). CDR3 size: 13 residues. Between the trimmed V and J ends, which lost 2 bases and 7 bases, there was a span of 11 bases. Germline CDR1 is SGHTA and CDR2 is FQGNSA. The CDR3 DNA reads TGTGCCAGCAGCTTACAGGGGGGAGCGACCCAGTACTTC. Protein product: CASSLQGGATQYF.

This clone has a handful of counts. The chain carries TRBV11-3 and TRBJ1-6; 7 bases fit TRBD1. Per germline, CDR1 SGHNT and CDR2 YENEEA. V trimming: 4 bases; J trimming: 4 bases; junction bases outside the gene matches: 4. This CDR3 is 15 amino acids long. As DNA, the CDR3 is TGTGCCAGCAGCTCCGGGACAGCGTATAATTCACCCCTCCACTTT. It is translated as CASSSGTAYNSPLHF.

This clone came up a few times. V and J are TRBV4-1 and TRBJ2-3; weak D call: TRBD1 (6 bases). The V gene's germline CDR1 is MGHRA and CDR2 YSYEKL. The CDR3 covers 14 residues. Trimming took off 10 bases at V and 1 base at J, with 15 bases between the two ends. The CDR3 spells CATSVWGRTDTQYF. The CDR3 DNA follows: TGCGCCACTTCGGTGTGGGGGCGCACAGATACGCAGTATTTT.